Presented here are 22 T cell receptor beta chains from one specimen sequenced in a study of T cell changes during pregnancy in multiple sclerosis. Sequenced by immunoSEQ multiplex PCR; TCRdb stores in-frame clones only, minus some. The sample has about 75,000 clones; roughly 90% are singletons. The sample consisted of peripheral blood, taken in the first trimester of pregnancy. The source is a female donor in good health, enrolled as a control in a pregnancy study.

The rearrangement joins TRBV18 to TRBJ2-3, with a possible D match to TRBD1 (5 bases). The V and J ends lost 2 bases and 2 bases respectively, with 8 bases between them. Germline V lookup: CDR1 KGHSH, CDR2 LQKENI. The CDR3 runs to 14 residues. CDR3 coding DNA: TGTGCCAGCTCACCAGACAGAACCACAGATACGCAGTATTTT. Protein sequence: CASSPDRTTDTQYF.

This clone was counted between two and nine times. V is TRBV4-1 and J is TRBJ1-4; 7 nucleotides line up with TRBD1. In germline, CDR1 is MGHRA, CDR2 YSYEKL. This CDR3 spans 16 amino acids. J was trimmed by 0 bases and V by 1 base; bases with no gene match: 2. The CDR3 protein is CASSQGDRATNEKLFF. In DNA, the CDR3 is TGCGCCAGCAGCCAAGGGGACAGAGCAACTAATGAAAAACTGTTTTTT.

The chain recombines TRBV28 with TRBJ1-2, with 7 bases identical to TRBD1. The CDR3 covers 13 residues. V lost 4 bases to trimming and J lost 2 bases; unmatched junction nucleotides: 1. Germline loops: CDR1 MDHEN, CDR2 SYDVKM. The CDR3 loop is CASSWGQNYGYTF. CDR3 in DNA: TGTGCCAGCAGTTGGGGACAGAACTATGGCTACACCTTC.

V usage is TRBV4-2 and J usage is TRBJ2-5; 12 nucleotides match TRBD2. The CDR3 covers 16 residues. The V segment lost 1 base and the J segment 4 bases; nucleotides outside the gene matches: 4. The germline gives CDR1 LGHNA, CDR2 YNFKEQ. Here the CDR3 DNA reads TGTGCCAGCAGCCAAGGACTAGCGGGGGAGGCAGAGACCCAGTACTTC. Residues: CASSQGLAGEAETQYF.

The V call is TRBV19, the J call TRBJ2-1, with TRBD2 matching over 9 bases. The CDR3 totals 15 residues. CDR1 and CDR2 from the germline V gene are LNHDA and SQIVND (reference sequence). Trimming removed 7 bases from V and 0 bases from J; junction bases left unmatched: 4. The CDR3: CASTSGASSYNEQFF. DNA of the CDR3: TGTGCCAGTACTAGCGGGGCGAGCTCCTACAATGAGCAGTTCTTC. Looking up the rest from reference TRBV19 and TRBJ2-1 gives the full variable domain: DGGITQSPKYLFRKEGQNVTLSCEQNLNHDAMYWYRQDPGQGLRLIYYSQIVNDFQKGDIAEGYSVSREKKESFPLTVTSAQKNPTAFYLCASTSGASSYNEQFFGPGTRLTVL.

This clone appeared once. The V gene is TRBV30, the J gene TRBJ2-3; 8 bases align to TRBD1. The CDR3 is 13 residues long. V shed 3 bases and J 2 bases; nucleotides not matched to a gene: 1. From germline, CDR1 is GTSNPN and CDR2 SVGIG (reference sequence). CDR3 in DNA: TGTGCCTGGAGGACAGGGGCCACAGATACGCAGTATTTT. It is translated as CAWRTGATDTQYF.

This sequence joins TRBV4-3 and TRBJ2-7; possible D gene TRBD2, 6 bases. Trimming left V 1 base short and J 4 bases short, with 8 bases between. The CDR3 length is 13 residues. Germline V gives CDR1 LGHNA, CDR2 YSLEER. CDR3: CASSQGGVYEQYF. The CDR3 DNA is TGCGCCAGCAGCCAAGGCGGGGTATACGAGCAGTACTTC.

The rearrangement joins TRBV6-5 to TRBJ1-1, with TRBD1 identical over 10 bases. The length of the CDR3 is 15 residues. Losses at the gene ends were 5 bases for V and 5 bases for J; bases not matched to a gene: 8. Germline values: CDR1 MNHEY, CDR2 SVGAGI. As DNA, the CDR3 is TGTGCCAGCAGTCGGACAGGGGGTCCGGGAACTGAAGCTTTCTTT. This translates into CASSRTGGPGTEAFF.

This CDR3 is CATSRGTGSPRYSNQPQHF. DNA for the CDR3: TGTGCCACCAGCAGAGGGACAGGGAGTCCGAGGTATAGCAATCAGCCCCAGCATTTT. The genes are TRBV15 and TRBJ1-5; 8 nucleotides line up with TRBD1. Germline-derived CDR1 and CDR2 are LNHNV and YYDKDF (reference sequence). V was pared by 1 base and J by 0 bases, with 11 bases of the junction left unmatched. The CDR3 has 19 amino acids.

The CDR3, as DNA: TGTGCCAGCACAAGTTCTGGCGGCGGCTATTTTTCACCCCTCCACTTT. Its translation is CASTSSGGGYFSPLHF. The V gene is TRBV5-5, the J gene TRBJ1-6; D not certain. Germline lookup yields CDR1 SGHKS and CDR2 YYEKEE (reference sequence). Trimming removed 6 bases from V and 9 bases from J, with 22 bases in between. CDR3 length: 16 residues.

The rearrangement joins TRBV7-9 to TRBJ2-7, with 7 bases aligning to TRBD1. The CDR3 is 14 residues long. The junction had 4 bases not matched to a gene; V was cut back by 2 bases and J by 3 bases. Germline V gives CDR1 SEHNR, CDR2 FQNEAQ (reference sequence). The CDR3 DNA follows: TGTGCCAGCAGCTTAAGAGACAGGGTCTACGAGCAGTACTTC. Its protein product is CASSLRDRVYEQYF.

This clone was seen a handful of times. This chain connects TRBV6-6 to TRBJ2-1, with 10 bases aligning to TRBD2. The CDR3 length is 14 residues. Germline CDR1 reads MNHNY; CDR2 reads SVGAGI (reference sequence). The J segment lost 3 bases and the V segment lost 8 bases, leaving 4 bases of the junction unmatched. The CDR3 region is CASSLAGDYNEQFF. The CDR3 DNA reads TGTGCCAGCTCCCTAGCGGGAGACTACAATGAGCAGTTCTTC.

The V gene is TRBV9, the J gene TRBJ2-2, with 10 bases that match TRBD2. Trimming cost V 2 bases and J 6 bases; bases outside gene matches: 10. Germline CDR1 and CDR2: SGDLS and YYNGEE. This CDR3 is 17 amino acids long. CDR3 region: CASSVAGSGGAPGELFF. The DNA for the CDR3 is TGTGCCAGCAGCGTCGCCGGGAGCGGGGGGGCCCCCGGGGAGCTGTTTTTT.

V gene TRBV6-1 combines with J gene TRBJ1-4; D remains ambiguous. V was shortened by 0 bases and J by 2 bases, with 7 bases between the two germline ends. The CDR3 consists of 15 residues. CDR1 MNHNS and CDR2 SASEGT come from the germline V gene. CDR3 region: CASSEAAGTNEKLFF. CDR3 sequence (DNA): TGTGCCAGCAGTGAAGCCGCGGGGACTAATGAAAAACTGTTTTTT.

This clone was seen only once. The chain recombines TRBV4-3 with TRBJ2-7; 9 nucleotides match TRBD2. Germline V gene sequence: CDR1 LGHNA, CDR2 YSLEER. The CDR3 extends over 18 amino acids. Trimming removed 0 bases from V and 7 bases from J; junction bases left unmatched: 16. The CDR3 DNA reads TGCGCCAGCAGCCAAGATCCCCGCGGGAGGGGGGGCAGTTGGGAGCAGTACTTC. It encodes CASSQDPRGRGGSWEQYF.

The genes are TRBV5-1 and TRBJ2-5, with 10 nucleotides matching TRBD2. The length of the CDR3 is 17 residues. CDR1 is SGHRS and CDR2 is YFSETQ in the germline V gene. The V and J ends lost 1 base and 0 bases, in that order; junction bases with no gene match: 6. The CDR3 region has the DNA TGCGCCAGCAGCTTGCTCTCTACTAGCGGGAACCAAGAGACCCAGTACTTC. This translates into CASSLLSTSGNQETQYF.

The V gene is TRBV2, the J gene TRBJ2-7; D call uncertain. V gave up 4 bases and J gave up 6 bases, with 7 bases separating them. Germline V gene data show CDR1 as SNHLY and CDR2 as FYNNEI. The CDR3 extends over 11 amino acids. This CDR3 reads CASSGYTEQYF. The CDR3 nucleotides are TGTGCCAGCAGTGGGTACACCGAGCAGTACTTC.

This chain joins TRBV28 and TRBJ1-5; no clear D. Trimming pared 5 bases from V and 6 bases from J, leaving 14 bases between. CDR1 and CDR2 from the germline V gene are MDHEN and SYDVKM. The CDR3 length is 14 residues. The CDR3 loop is CASSLTVESQPQHF. The CDR3 region has the DNA TGTGCCAGCAGTCTTACGGTCGAGAGTCAGCCCCAGCATTTT. Full variable domain (outside the CDR3, taken from reference TRBV28 and TRBJ1-5): DVKVTQSSRYLVKRTGEKVFLECVQDMDHENMFWYRQDPGLGLRLIYFSYDVKMKEKGDIPEGYSVSREKKERFSLILESASTNQTSMYLCASSLTVESQPQHFGDGTRLSIL.

The chain recombines TRBV18 with TRBJ2-7, with 13 bases lining up with TRBD2. Germline lookup yields CDR1 KGHSH and CDR2 LQKENI. The J segment lost 5 bases and the V segment lost 4 bases, leaving 5 bases of the junction unmatched. The CDR3 loop spans 15 amino acids. Here the CDR3 DNA reads TGTGCCAGCTCACAGAGGACTAGCGGGGGCGACGAGCAGTACTTC. This gives the protein CASSQRTSGGDEQYF. Filled out from reference TRBV18 and TRBJ2-7, the complete variable domain reads NAGVMQNPRHLVRRRGQEARLRCSPMKGHSHVYWYRQLPEEGLKFMVYLQKENIIDESGMPKERFSAEFPKEGPSILRIQQVVRGDSAAYFCASSQRTSGGDEQYFGPGTRLTVT.

The chain couples TRBV4-2 to TRBJ2-2; TRBD1 aligns across 7 bases. Per germline, CDR1 LGHNA and CDR2 YNFKEQ. This CDR3 contains 16 residues. The V and J ends lost 0 bases and 6 bases, in that order; junction bases with no gene match: 7. The CDR3 DNA sequence: TGTGCCAGCAGCCAAGACAGAGACAGGGCTTCCGGGGAGCTGTTTTTT. It encodes CASSQDRDRASGELFF.

The rearrangement links TRBV2 to TRBJ1-1; 7 nucleotides match TRBD1. This CDR3 comprises 16 residues. Trimming cost V 6 bases and J 0 bases; bases outside gene matches: 10. Germline-derived CDR1 and CDR2 are SNHLY and FYNNEI. As DNA, the CDR3 is TGTGCCAGCAGACGGGGACAGCTTTTCATGAACACTGAAGCTTTCTTT. It yields the protein CASRRGQLFMNTEAFF.

The V gene is TRBV21-1, the J gene TRBJ2-3; TRBD2 is the table's D call and was not checked against the DNA. TRBV21-1 is noted as a pseudogene. This CDR3 has 16 residues. The CDR3 DNA reads TGTGCCAGCAGCTGGGGACTAGCGGGGGGCACAGATACGCAGTATTTT. Its protein product is CASSWGLAGGTDTQYF.